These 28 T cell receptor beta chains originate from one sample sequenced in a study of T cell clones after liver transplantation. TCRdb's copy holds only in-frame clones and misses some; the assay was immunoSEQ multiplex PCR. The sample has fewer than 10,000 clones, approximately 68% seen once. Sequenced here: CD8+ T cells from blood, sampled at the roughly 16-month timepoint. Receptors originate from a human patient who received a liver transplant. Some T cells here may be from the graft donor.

The CDR3 spells CASSRLAGGPTDTQYF. In nucleotides, the CDR3 is TGTGCCAGCAGCCGACTAGCGGGGGGCCCCACAGATACGCAGTATTTT. The chain uses TRBV6-6 and TRBJ2-3; 13 nucleotides align to TRBD2. The germline V gene has CDR1 MNHNY and CDR2 SVGAGI (reference sequence). The CDR3 loop spans 16 amino acids. Germline trimming cut 6 bases from V and 2 bases from J; bases unmatched to any gene: 5.

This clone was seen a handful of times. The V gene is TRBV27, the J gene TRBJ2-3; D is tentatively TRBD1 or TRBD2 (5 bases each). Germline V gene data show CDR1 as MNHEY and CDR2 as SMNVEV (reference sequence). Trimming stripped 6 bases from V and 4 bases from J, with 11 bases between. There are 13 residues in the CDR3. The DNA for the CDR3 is TGTGCCAGCAGACCGAGGGGTCCAGATACGCAGTATTTT. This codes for CASRPRGPDTQYF.

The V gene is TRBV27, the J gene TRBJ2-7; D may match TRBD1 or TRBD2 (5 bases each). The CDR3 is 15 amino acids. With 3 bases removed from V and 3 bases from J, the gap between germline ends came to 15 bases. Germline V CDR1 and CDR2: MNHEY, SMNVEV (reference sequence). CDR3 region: CASSLIYRGRYEQYF. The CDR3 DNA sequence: TGTGCCAGCAGTTTGATCTACCGGGGCCGCTACGAGCAGTACTTC.

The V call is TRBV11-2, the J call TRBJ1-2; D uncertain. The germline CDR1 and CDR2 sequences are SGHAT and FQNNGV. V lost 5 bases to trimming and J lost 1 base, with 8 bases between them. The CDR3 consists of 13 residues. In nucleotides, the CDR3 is TGTGCCAGCAGCCCCATTGGTAACTATGGCTACACCTTC. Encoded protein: CASSPIGNYGYTF.

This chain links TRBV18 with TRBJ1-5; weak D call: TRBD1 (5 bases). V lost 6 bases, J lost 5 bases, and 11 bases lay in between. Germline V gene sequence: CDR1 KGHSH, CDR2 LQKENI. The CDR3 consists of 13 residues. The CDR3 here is CASSPGRDQPQHF. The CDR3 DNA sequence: TGTGCCAGCTCCCCAGGCAGGGATCAGCCCCAGCATTTT.

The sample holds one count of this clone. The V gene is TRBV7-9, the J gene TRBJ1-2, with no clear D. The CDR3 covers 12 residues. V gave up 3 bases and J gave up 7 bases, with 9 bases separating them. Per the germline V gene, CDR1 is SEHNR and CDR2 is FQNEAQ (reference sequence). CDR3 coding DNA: TGTGCCAGCAGCTTGGGTGAGCTTGGCTACACCTTC. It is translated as CASSLGELGYTF. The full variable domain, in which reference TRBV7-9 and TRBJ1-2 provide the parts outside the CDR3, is DTGVSQNPRHKITKRGQNVTFRCDPISEHNRLYWYRQTLGQGPEFLTYFQNEAQLEKSRLLSDRFSAERPKGSFSTLEIQRTEQGDSAMYLCASSLGELGYTFGSGTRLTVV.

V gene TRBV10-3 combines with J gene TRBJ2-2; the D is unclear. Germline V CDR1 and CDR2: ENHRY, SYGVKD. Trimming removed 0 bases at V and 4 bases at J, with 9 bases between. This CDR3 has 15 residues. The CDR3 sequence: CAISESKAVTGELFF. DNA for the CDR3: TGTGCCATCAGTGAGTCGAAGGCTGTCACCGGGGAGCTGTTTTTT.

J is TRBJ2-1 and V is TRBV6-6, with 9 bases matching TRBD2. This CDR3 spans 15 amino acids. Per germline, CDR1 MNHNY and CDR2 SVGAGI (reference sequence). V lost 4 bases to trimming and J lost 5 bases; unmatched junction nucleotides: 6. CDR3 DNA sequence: TGTGCCAGCAGTTCCTTAGCGGGGGCCAACAATGAGCAGTTCTTC. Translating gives CASSSLAGANNEQFF.

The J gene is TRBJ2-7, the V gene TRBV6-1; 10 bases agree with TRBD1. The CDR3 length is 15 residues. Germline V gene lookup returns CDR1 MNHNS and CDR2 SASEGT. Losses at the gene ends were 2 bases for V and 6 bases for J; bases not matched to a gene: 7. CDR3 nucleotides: TGTGCCAGCAGTGAATTGGGGACAGGGGCGCGCGAGCAGTACTTC. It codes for CASSELGTGAREQYF.

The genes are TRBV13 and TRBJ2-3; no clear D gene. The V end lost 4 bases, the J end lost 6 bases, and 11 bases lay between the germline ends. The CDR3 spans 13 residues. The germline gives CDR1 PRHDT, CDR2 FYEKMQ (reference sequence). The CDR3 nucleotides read TGTGCCAGCAGCTGCCCCCCGACGGATACGCAGTATTTT. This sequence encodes CASSCPPTDTQYF.

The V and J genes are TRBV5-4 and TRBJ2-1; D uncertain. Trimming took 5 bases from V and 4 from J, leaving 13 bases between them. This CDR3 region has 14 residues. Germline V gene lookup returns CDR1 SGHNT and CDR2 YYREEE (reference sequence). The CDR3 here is CASSGNALYNEQFF. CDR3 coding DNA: TGTGCCAGCAGTGGGAACGCCCTGTACAATGAGCAGTTCTTC.

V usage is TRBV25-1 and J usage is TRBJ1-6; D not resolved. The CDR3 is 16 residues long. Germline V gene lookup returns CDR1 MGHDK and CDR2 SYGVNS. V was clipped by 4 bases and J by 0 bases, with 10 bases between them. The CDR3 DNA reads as TGTGCCAGCAGTGCCCCGGATGTCTCCTATAATTCACCCCTCCACTTT. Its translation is CASSAPDVSYNSPLHF.

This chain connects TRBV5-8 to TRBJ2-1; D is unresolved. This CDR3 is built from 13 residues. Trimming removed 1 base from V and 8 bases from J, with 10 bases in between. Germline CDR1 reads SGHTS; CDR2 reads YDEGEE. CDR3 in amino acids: CASSLKDADEQFF. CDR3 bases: TGTGCCAGCAGCTTGAAGGACGCCGATGAGCAGTTCTTC.

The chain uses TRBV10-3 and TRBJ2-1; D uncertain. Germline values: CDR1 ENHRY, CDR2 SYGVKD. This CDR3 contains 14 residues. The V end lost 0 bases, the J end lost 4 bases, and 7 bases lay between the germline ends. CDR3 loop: CAISESGPYNEQFF. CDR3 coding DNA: TGTGCCATCAGTGAGTCCGGGCCTTACAATGAGCAGTTCTTC.

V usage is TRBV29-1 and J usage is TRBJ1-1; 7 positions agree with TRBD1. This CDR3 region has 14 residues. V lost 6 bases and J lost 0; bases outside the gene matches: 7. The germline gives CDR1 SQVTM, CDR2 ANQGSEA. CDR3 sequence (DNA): TGCAGCGTCTTGACAGGGCCCATGAACACTGAAGCTTTCTTT. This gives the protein CSVLTGPMNTEAFF.

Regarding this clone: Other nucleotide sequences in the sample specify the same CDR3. CDR3 region: CASSLGGREAFF. The CDR3 coding sequence is TGTGCCAGCAGTCTCGGGGGGAGGGAAGCTTTCTTT. The chain couples TRBV27 to TRBJ1-1; TRBD1 might be the D (5 bases). This CDR3 region has 12 residues. Trimming removed 5 bases at V and 8 bases at J, with 12 bases between. The germline V gene encodes CDR1 MNHEY and CDR2 SMNVEV (reference sequence).

CDR3 protein: CASSDKPLSTDTQYF. The CDR3 DNA reads as TGTGCCAGCAGCGACAAACCTTTAAGCACAGATACGCAGTATTTT. V is TRBV5-4 and J is TRBJ2-3, with unresolved D. Trimming cost V 4 bases and J 0 bases, with 12 bases left between them. The CDR3 runs to 15 residues. CDR1 and CDR2 (germline): SGHNT, YYREEE (reference sequence). Full variable domain (remainder filled in from reference TRBV5-4 and TRBJ2-3): ETGVTQSPTHLIKTRGQQVTLRCSSQSGHNTVSWYQQALGQGPQFIFQYYREEENGRGNFPPRFSGLQFPNYSSELNVNALELDDSALYLCASSDKPLSTDTQYFGPGTRLTVL.

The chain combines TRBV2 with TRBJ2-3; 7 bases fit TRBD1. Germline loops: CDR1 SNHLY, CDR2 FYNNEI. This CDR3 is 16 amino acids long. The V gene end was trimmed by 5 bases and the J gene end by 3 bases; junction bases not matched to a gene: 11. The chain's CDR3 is CASSRGAGGFTDTQYF. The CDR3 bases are TGTGCCAGCAGTCGCGGCGCAGGGGGTTTTACAGATACGCAGTATTTT. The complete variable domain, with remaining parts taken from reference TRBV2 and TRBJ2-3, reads EPEVTQTPSHQVTQMGQEVILRCVPISNHLYFYWYRQILGQKVEFLVSFYNNEISEKSEIFDDQFSVERPDGSNFTLKIRSTKLEDSAMYFCASSRGAGGFTDTQYFGPGTRLTVL.

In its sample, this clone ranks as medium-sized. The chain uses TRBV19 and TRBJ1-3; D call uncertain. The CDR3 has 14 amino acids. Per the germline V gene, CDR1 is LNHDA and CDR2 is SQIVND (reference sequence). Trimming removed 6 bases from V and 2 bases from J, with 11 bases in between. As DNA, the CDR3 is TGTGCCAGTAGCTATGGGGTGCCTGGAAACACCATATATTTT. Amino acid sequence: CASSYGVPGNTIYF.

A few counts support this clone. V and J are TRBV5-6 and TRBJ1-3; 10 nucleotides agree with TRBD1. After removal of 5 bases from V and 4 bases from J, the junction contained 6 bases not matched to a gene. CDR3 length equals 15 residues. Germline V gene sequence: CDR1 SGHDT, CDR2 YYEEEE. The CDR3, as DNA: TGTGCCAGCAGTGGGACAGGGGCTTTCGGAAACACCATATATTTT. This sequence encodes CASSGTGAFGNTIYF.

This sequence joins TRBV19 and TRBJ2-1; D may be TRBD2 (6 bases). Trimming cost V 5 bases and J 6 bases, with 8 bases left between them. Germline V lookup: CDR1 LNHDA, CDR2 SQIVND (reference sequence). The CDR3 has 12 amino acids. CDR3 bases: TGTGCCAGTAGTTGGGGAGGCAATGAGCAGTTCTTC. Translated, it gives CASSWGGNEQFF.

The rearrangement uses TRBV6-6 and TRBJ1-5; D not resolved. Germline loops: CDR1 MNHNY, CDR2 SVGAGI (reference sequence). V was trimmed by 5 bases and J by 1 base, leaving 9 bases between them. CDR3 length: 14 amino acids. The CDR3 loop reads CASSPSDSNQPQHF. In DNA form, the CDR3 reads TGTGCCAGCAGTCCCTCAGACAGCAATCAGCCCCAGCATTTT.

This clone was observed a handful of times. The CDR3 reads CATRLGTNYGYTF. DNA of the CDR3: TGTGCCACCCGTCTCGGGACTAACTATGGCTACACCTTC. The chain links TRBV19 to TRBJ1-2, with D unclear. The ends were cut back, 10 bases at V and 0 bases at J, with 12 bases in the middle. This CDR3 region has 13 residues. Germline CDR1 is LNHDA and CDR2 is SQIVND (reference sequence).

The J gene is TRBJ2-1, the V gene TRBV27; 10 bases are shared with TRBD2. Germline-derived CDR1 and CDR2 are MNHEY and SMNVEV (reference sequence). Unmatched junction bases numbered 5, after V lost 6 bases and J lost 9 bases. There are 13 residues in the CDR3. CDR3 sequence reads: CASSLAGGFEQFF. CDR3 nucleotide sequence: TGTGCCAGCAGCTTAGCGGGGGGATTTGAGCAGTTCTTC.

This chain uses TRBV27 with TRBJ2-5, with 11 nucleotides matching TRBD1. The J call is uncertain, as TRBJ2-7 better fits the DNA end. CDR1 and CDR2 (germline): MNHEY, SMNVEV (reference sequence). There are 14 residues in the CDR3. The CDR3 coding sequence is TGTGCCAGCAGCTGGACAGGGGGCGGCTACGAGCAGTACTTC. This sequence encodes CASSWTGGGYEQYF.

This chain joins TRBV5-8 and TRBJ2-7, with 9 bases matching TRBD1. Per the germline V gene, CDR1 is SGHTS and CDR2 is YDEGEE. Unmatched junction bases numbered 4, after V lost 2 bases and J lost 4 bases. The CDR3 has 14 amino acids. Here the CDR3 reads CASSFGTGTYEQYF. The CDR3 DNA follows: TGTGCCAGCAGCTTCGGGACAGGGACTTACGAGCAGTACTTC.

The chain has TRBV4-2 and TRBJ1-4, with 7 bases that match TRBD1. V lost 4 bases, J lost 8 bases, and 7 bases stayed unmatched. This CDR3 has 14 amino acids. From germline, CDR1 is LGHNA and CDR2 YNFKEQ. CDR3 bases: TGTGCCAGCAGCCTAGAGACAGGGTCGGAAAAACTGTTTTTT. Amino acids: CASSLETGSEKLFF.

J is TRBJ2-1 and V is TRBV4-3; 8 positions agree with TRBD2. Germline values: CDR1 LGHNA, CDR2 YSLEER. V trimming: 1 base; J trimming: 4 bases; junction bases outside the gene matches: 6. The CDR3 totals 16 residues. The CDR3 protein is CASSQVASGGYNEQFF. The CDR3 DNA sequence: TGCGCCAGCAGCCAAGTGGCGAGCGGGGGATACAATGAGCAGTTCTTC.